Listed below are T cell receptor beta chains from one sample, sequenced in a study of cytomegalovirus exposure and HLA in healthy donors. Assay used: immunoSEQ multiplex PCR; TCRdb lists only in-frame clones, some missing. This sample has 120,000 or so clones, with around 69% found just once. The sample consisted of PBMCs. The origin of the receptors is a woman aged 40 to 50 in good health and CMV-seropositive. CDR3s include the opening cysteine and the closing phenylalanine or tryptophan. The D gene is left open where the match is weak. For some rows the clone size is stated as once, few or many, or as a class when expanded; others skip it.

>NA|TRBD1|TRBJ1-5|TRBV2
CASSGQGSGQPQHF
TGTGCCAGCAGTGGACAGGGTTCAGGTCAGCCCCAGCATTTT
>NA|TRBD1|TRBJ1-1|TRBV5-1
CASSSGTGVGTEAFF
TGCGCCAGCAGCTCCGGGACAGGGGTGGGCACTGAAGCTTTCTTT
>NA|NA|TRBJ2-3|TRBV6-5
CASSRQPRRTDTQYF
TGTGCCAGCAGCCGACAGCCCCGTAGGACAGATACGCAGTATTTT
>NA|TRBD1|TRBJ1-5|TRBV19
CASSTDRGNQPQHF
TGTGCCAGTAGTACGGACAGGGGCAATCAGCCCCAGCATTTT
>NA|NA|TRBJ2-1|TRBV7-9
CSSSPTGAEQFF
TGTTCCAGCAGCCCGACAGGCGCTGAGCAGTTCTTC
>NA|NA|TRBJ1-1|TRBV6-1
CASSDGTPGEAFF
TGTGCCAGCAGTGACGGGACACCAGGTGAAGCTTTCTTT
>NA|NA|TRBJ2-1|TRBV9
CASSPLRGNEQFF
TGTGCCAGCAGCCCACTAAGGGGGAATGAGCAGTTCTTC
>once|NA|TRBJ2-7|TRBV6-6
CASSPGTSLGEQYF
TGTGCCAGCAGCCCCGGGACATCCTTAGGGGAGCAGTACTTC
>NA|TRBD1|TRBJ2-7|TRBV27
CASSFWGQGSNEQYF
TGTGCCAGCAGTTTTTGGGGACAGGGCTCGAACGAGCAGTACTTC
>NA|NA|TRBJ2-3|TRBV5-3
CARSLWGGVTDTQYF
TGTGCCAGAAGCTTGTGGGGGGGCGTCACAGATACGCAGTATTTT
>NA|NA|TRBJ1-3|TRBV5-1
CASSLWGGGNDPSGNTIYF
TGCGCCAGCAGCTTGTGGGGGGGAGGCAACGATCCGTCTGGAAACACCATATATTTT
>once|NA|TRBJ2-2|TRBV5-5
CASSLESGNTGELFF
TGTGCCAGCAGCTTGGAATCCGGGAACACCGGGGAGCTGTTTTTT
>once|NA|TRBJ2-2|TRBV10-3
CAISPLTSPNTGELFF
TGTGCCATCAGTCCTCTCACTAGTCCGAACACCGGGGAGCTGTTTTTT